The following is a T cell receptor beta chain sequence with its context. What antigen it recognizes has not been identified. Qualities for individual bases were not recorded, and no much larger clone is one base off. Separate from the approximately 670-subject first cohort, the validation cohort of 95 to 150 subjects was the group to which the donors belonged. The library was obtained by the immunoSEQ multiplex PCR assay. From the authors' description of their analysis: A statistical classification framework was developed to diagnose cytomegalovirus status using the catalog of TCR beta chain sequences. TCRdb limited this immuneACCESS table to in-frame rearrangements with V and J called. A share of clones is missing; checked studies link under half to unresolved V genes, and the rest is unexplained. That table gives V, J and clone size, and the DNA gave D and trimming. The sample records about 74,000 clones, around 94% of which are singletons. Less than 2% of the sample belongs to the ten largest clones.

The germline V end is reduced by 4 bases and the J end by 4 bases; junction bases left unmatched: 11. CDR1 GTSNPN and CDR2 SVGIG were looked up in the germline V gene (reference sequence). Spanning cysteine to phenylalanine, the CDR3 consists of 15 amino acids. Solely the CDR3 DNA is kept, with 45 bases framed from the first base. This entry is derived from a study of cytomegalovirus exposure and HLA in healthy donors (dated by TCRdb to about 2017). Concerning the study at large: The roughly 670 repertoires of the first cohort and the 110 or so validation repertoires were produced on the same platform, according to a later analysis. The study was designed to test whether signatures of past pathogen exposure could be identified by cataloging public T cell receptors. In addition to the first cohort of 666 subjects, a separate validation cohort of 130 or so different subjects was used. High-throughput TCR immunosequencing, statistical association of individual TCRs with disease status, and machine learning were combined to predict cytomegalovirus infection status. Broad study findings and their caveats: While some public TCRs were present in many individuals, most TCR sequences turned up only very rarely across donors. Of the cluster scores, roughly 95% were above 0 in a later analysis, which found that TCRs clustered in the first cohort also tended to co-occur in the 95 to 150 validation repertoires. In vitro tests confirmed that a few of the cytomegalovirus-associated TCR beta chains recognize cytomegalovirus antigens. The study gave a list of 150 to 200 TCR beta chains associated with cytomegalovirus. The classifier was reported to diagnose cytomegalovirus status with high specificity and sensitivity in both the original cohort and the validation cohort. The authors suggested that the approach could potentially be generalized to other disease states and immunological phenotypes. The validation cohort had no HLA typing available for a later analysis, so co-occurrence within that cohort was assessed over all 120 or so repertoires.

The TCR was taken from a man aged 18 to 29 in good health and CMV-seropositive. Sample: PBMCs. The sequence joins TRBV30 to TRBJ2-3; 7 nucleotides in the junction match TRBD2. Here is the DNA: TGTGCCTGGACCGTGGGGGGAGGGCTTCCAGATACGCAGTATTTT. It specifies CAWTVGGGLPDTQYF. With the rest looked up from the reference TRBV30 and TRBJ2-3 genes rather than sequenced, the full variable domain is SQTIHQWPATLVQPVGSPLSLECTVEGTSNPNLYWYRQAAGRGLQLLFYSVGIGQISSEVPQNLSASRPQDRQFILSSKKLLLSDSGFYLCAWTVGGGLPDTQYFGPGTRLTVL.